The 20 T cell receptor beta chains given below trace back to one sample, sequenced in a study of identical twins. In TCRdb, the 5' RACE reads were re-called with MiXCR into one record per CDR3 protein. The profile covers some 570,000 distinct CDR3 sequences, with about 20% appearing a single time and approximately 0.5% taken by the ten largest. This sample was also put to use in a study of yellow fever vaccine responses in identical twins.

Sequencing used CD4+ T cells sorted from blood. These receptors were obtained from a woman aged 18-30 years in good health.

CDR3 nucleotides: TGTGCCAGCAGTTCCGGGACGGAAAAGGACCAGTACTTC. Its protein product is CASSSGTEKDQYF. The chain uses TRBV28 and TRBJ2-5; TRBD1 or TRBD2 may be the D gene (5 bases each). Trimming stripped 4 bases from V and 10 bases from J, with 16 bases between. CDR3 size: 13 residues. Germline V lookup: CDR1 MDHEN, CDR2 SYDVKM.

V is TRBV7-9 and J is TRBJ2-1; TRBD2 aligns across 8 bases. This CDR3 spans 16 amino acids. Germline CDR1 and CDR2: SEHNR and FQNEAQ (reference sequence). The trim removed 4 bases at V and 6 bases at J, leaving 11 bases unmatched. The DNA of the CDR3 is TGTGCCAGCAGCTCCAGTCTAGCGGGCCCGGGCAATGAGCAGTTCTTC. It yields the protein CASSSSLAGPGNEQFF.

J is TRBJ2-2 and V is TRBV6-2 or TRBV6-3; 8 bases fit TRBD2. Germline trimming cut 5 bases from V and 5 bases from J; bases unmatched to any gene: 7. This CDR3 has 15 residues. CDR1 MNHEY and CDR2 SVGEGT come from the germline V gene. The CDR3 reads CASSISGSGTGELFF. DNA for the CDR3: TGTGCCAGCAGTATCAGCGGGAGCGGGACCGGGGAGCTGTTTTTT.

CDR3 bases: TGTGCCAGCAAGGAAGCAGATACGCAGTATTTT. Amino acids: CASKEADTQYF. The rearrangement uses TRBV2 and TRBJ2-3, with D uncertain. The CDR3 consists of 11 residues. Germline V gene data show CDR1 as SNHLY and CDR2 as FYNNEI. V lost 7 bases and J lost 4, with 6 bases in between.

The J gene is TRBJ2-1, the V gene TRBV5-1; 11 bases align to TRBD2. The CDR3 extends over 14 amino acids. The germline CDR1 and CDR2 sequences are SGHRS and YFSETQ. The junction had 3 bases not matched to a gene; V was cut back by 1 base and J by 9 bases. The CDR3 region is CASSLTLAGGEQFF. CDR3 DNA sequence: TGCGCCAGCAGCTTGACCCTAGCGGGAGGTGAGCAGTTCTTC.

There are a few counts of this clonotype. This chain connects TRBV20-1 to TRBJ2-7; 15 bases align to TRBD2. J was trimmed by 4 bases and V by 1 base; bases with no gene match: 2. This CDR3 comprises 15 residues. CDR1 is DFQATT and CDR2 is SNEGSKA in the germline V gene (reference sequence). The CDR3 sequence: CSARGTSGRAYEQYF. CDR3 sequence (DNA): TGCAGTGCTAGAGGGACTAGCGGGAGGGCGTACGAGCAGTACTTC.

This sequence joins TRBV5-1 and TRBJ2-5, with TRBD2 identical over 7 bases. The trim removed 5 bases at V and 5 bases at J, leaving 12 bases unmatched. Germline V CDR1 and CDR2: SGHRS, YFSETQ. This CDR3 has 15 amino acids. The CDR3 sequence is CASRTTSVRVETQYF. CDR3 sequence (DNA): TGCGCCAGCAGAACAACTAGCGTTCGTGTGGAGACCCAGTACTTC.

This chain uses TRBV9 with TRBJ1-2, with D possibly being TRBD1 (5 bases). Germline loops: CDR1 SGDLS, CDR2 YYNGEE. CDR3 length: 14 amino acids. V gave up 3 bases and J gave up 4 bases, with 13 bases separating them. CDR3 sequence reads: CASSAQDTLYGYTF. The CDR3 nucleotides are TGTGCCAGCAGCGCCCAGGACACCCTCTATGGCTACACCTTC.

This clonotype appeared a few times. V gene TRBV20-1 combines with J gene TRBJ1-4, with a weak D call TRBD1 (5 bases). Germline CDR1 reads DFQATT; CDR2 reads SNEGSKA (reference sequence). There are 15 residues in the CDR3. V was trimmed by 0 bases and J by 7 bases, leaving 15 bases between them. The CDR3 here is CSARDPMGHGEKLFF. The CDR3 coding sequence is TGCAGTGCTAGAGATCCAATGGGGCACGGTGAAAAACTGTTTTTT.

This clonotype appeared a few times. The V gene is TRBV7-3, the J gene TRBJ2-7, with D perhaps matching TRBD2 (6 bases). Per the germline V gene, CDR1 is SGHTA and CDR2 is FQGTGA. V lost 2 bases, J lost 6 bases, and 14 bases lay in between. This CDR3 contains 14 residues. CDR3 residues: CASSLGPGEGEQYF. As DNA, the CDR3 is TGTGCCAGCAGCTTAGGTCCGGGAGAGGGCGAGCAGTACTTC.

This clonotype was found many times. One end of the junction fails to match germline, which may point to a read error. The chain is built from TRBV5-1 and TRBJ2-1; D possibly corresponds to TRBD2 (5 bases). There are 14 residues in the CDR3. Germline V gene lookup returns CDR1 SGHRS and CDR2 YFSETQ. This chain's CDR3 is CASSPGLAGNEQFF. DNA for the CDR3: TGTGCCAGCAGCCCCGGGCTAGCCGGGAATGAGCAGTTCTTC.

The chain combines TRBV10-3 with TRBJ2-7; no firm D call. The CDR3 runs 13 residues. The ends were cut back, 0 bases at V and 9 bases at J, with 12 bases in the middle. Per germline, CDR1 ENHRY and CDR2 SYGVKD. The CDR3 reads CAISESVKDGQYF. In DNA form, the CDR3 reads TGTGCCATCAGTGAGTCGGTAAAGGACGGGCAGTACTTC.

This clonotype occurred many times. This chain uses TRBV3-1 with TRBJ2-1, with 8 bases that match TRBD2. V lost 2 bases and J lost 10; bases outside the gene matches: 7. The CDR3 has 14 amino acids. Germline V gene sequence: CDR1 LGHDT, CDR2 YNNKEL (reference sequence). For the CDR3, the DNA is TGTGCCAGCAGCCAAAACGGAGCGGGAGTGGAGCAGTTCTTC. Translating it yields CASSQNGAGVEQFF.

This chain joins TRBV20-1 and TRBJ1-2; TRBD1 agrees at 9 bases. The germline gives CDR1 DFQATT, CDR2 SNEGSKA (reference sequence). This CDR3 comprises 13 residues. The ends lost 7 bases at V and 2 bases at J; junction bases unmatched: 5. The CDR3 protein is CSVSGQGNYGYTF. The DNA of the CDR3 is TGCAGTGTATCGGGACAGGGAAACTATGGCTACACCTTC.

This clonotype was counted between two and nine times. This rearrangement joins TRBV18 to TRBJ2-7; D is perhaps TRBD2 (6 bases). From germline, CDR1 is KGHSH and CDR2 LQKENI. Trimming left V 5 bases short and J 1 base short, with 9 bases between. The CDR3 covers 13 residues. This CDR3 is CASSSSASYEQYF. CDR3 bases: TGTGCCAGCTCATCTAGCGCGTCCTACGAGCAGTACTTC. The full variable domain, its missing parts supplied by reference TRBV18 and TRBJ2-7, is NAGVMQNPRHLVRRRGQEARLRCSPMKGHSHVYWYRQLPEEGLKFMVYLQKENIIDESGMPKERFSAEFPKEGPSILRIQQVVRGDSAAYFCASSSSASYEQYFGPGTRLTVT.

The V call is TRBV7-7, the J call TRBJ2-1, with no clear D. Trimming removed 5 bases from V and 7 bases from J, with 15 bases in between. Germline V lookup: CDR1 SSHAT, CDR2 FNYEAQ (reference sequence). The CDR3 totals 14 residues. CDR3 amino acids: CASSPGISGNEQFF. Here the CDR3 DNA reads TGTGCCAGCAGCCCGGGCATCTCTGGGAATGAGCAGTTCTTC.

The chain's CDR3 is CASSAERGTETQYF. For the CDR3, the DNA is TGCGCCAGCAGCGCTGAGAGGGGAACGGAGACCCAGTACTTC. The J gene is TRBJ2-5, the V gene TRBV5-1; tentatively, D is TRBD1 or TRBD2 (5 bases each). Germline CDR1 SGHRS, CDR2 YFSETQ. Trimming shortened V by 4 bases and J by 5 bases, and 15 bases separated the two germline ends. The CDR3 runs to 14 residues.

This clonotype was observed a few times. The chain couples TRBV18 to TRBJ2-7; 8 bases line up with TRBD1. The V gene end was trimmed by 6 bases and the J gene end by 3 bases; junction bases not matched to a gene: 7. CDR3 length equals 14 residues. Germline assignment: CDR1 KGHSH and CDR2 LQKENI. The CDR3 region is CASSPGTGVYEQYV. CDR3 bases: TGTGCCAGCTCGCCCGGGACAGGTGTCTACGAGCAGTACGTC.

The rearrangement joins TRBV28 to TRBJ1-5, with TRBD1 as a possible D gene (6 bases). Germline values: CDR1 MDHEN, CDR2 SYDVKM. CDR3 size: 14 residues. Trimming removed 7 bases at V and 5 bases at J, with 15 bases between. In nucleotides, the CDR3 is TGTGCCAGCAATTTTTTGGGGGCCGATCAGCCCCAGCATTTT. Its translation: CASNFLGADQPQHF.

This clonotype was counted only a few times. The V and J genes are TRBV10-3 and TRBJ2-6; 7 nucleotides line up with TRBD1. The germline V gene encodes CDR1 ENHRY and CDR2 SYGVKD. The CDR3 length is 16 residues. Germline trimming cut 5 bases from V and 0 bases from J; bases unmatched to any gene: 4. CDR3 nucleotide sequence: TGTGCCATCAGTAAGACAGGGAACTCTGGGGCCAACGTCCTGACTTTC. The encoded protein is CAISKTGNSGANVLTF.